This T cell receptor (beta chain) emerged from a study of T cell repertoires in cytomegalovirus infection. As for the study in general: Recently identified HLA-C-restricted CMV epitopes were among the peptides used. Study-level points and caveats: The ex vivo response was dominated by HLA-C-restricted CMV-specific TCR beta clonotypes. The cumulative frequency of public TCR beta families identified carriers of CMV plus the relevant HLA.

Unmatched junction bases numbered 7, after V lost 1 base and J lost 7 bases. Germline CDR1 is SGHTA and CDR2 is FQGNSA. There are 15 residues in the CDR3. This clonotype was counted a few times. What it binds is unknown. MiXCR, applied by TCRdb to the reads, yields one record per CDR3 protein. The sample contains some 71,000 distinct CDR3 sequences, roughly 28% of which appear only once. The specimen comprised CD8+ T cells from cultured PBMCs, sampled from culture after CMV antigen stimulation. The TCR originated in a human donor in good health (CMV status not recorded). Some clones in this sample may be carry-over from other donors' samples. This sequence joins TRBV7-2 and TRBJ2-5; the match to TRBD1 covers 9 bases. The CDR3 DNA follows: TGTGCCAGCAGCTTAGGGACAGGGGCCCCAGGGACCCAGTACTTC. It encodes CASSLGTGAPGTQYF.